This TCR beta chain was identified in a study of blood T cell repertoires in COVID-19 (dated by TCRdb to between 2020 and 2021). Broadly, across the study: Collaborator samples came from the United States, Italy and Spain and covered acute and convalescent phases of COVID-19. The material from the prospective study consisted of cDNA or gDNA derived from T cells, B-cell-depleted T cells, or PBMCs. The dataset comprised deeply sampled blood TCRbeta repertoires from subjects exposed to, actively infected with, or recovered from COVID-19. The repertoires were released in a freely available public database meant as a resource for research on the immune response to SARS-CoV-2. Samples came from the ongoing ImmuneRACE study (first 160 participants) plus 1,254 subjects from 6 global collaborators. Sample metadata almost always included a de-identified subject ID, COVID-19 status, age in years and sex. HLA class I and class II types, where available, came from metadata supplied by the sample provider rather than from assay-based typing.

TCRbeta CDR3 regions were amplified from genomic DNA using the immunoSEQ Assay, a bias-controlled multiplex PCR. For the original study's pipeline: Within the assay, amplification of reference gene primers was used to estimate how many nucleated cells each sample contained. To quantify the absolute abundance of each unique TCRbeta CDR3 rearrangement, sequence reads were collapsed and filtered. For each sample, productive Simpson clonality was calculated as the square root of Simpson's diversity index over productive rearrangements. TCRdb carries this immuneACCESS record with in-frame sequences only. Its versions omit some clonotypes, under half of them owing to an unresolved V gene in the studies checked, with the rest unexplained. The V and J calls and the clone size are those of that table, but D and trimming were determined from the DNA. Recorded for this sample are approximately 60,000 clones; about 80% of them occurred a single time. The ten biggest clones cover approximately 15% of the sample.

What the authors observed across the whole study: The amount of clinical and demographic metadata varied by source and participant and was provided uncurated.

The CDR3 covers 12 residues, taking in both the cysteine and the phenylalanine. Solely the CDR3 DNA is kept, with 36 bases framed from the first base. At the junction V is shortened by 6 bases and J by 4 bases, with 8 bases in between. Taken from the germline V gene, the CDR1 and CDR2 loops are SGHTA and FQGTGA. As to this clone: Its antigen remains undetermined. The sample holds no much larger clone one base away, and base qualities are not on file.

One collaborating source in Seattle enrolled patients while the patients were actively infected and followed the patients over time throughout the course of disease. Collaborating institutions collected whole blood in K2EDTA tubes following their own protocols. For TCRbeta analysis, collaborator samples were shipped as frozen whole blood, as isolated PBMCs, or as DNA extracted from either sample type. Sample: peripheral blood. The sequence came from a man aged 55-75 years with COVID-19, enrolled during active disease. The rearranged segments are TRBV7-3 and TRBJ2-3, with the D gene too uncertain to name. DNA sequence: TGTGCCAGCAGTTATTTCTCAGATACGCAGTATTTT. This encodes CASSYFSDTQYF.